The 2 T cell receptor beta chains presented below share a single source sample, sequenced in a study of graft-versus-host responses after intestinal transplantation. TCRdb's copy holds only in-frame clones and misses some; the assay was immunoSEQ multiplex PCR. In the table there are tens of thousands of clones, 90% to 95% of which are singletons. The specimen was PBMCs, collected 66 days after intestinal transplant. These receptor sequences come from a human patient who received an intestinal transplant, so some T cells may come from the graft donor.

The chain has TRBV29-1 and TRBJ2-5; possible D gene TRBD1, 6 bases. Per germline, CDR1 SQVTM and CDR2 ANQGSEA. The ends were cut back, 5 bases at V and 1 base at J, with 11 bases in the middle. The CDR3 loop spans 13 amino acids. CDR3 DNA sequence: TGCAGCGTTAGAGGACAGTTCCAAGAGACCCAGTACTTC. This sequence encodes CSVRGQFQETQYF.

The chain carries TRBV11-2 and TRBJ2-7; weak D call: TRBD2 (6 bases). V lost 5 bases and J 0 bases, leaving 14 bases between the germline ends. The CDR3 has 15 residues. Germline V gene lookup returns CDR1 SGHAT and CDR2 FQNNGV. The CDR3 region is CASSTGLLGSYEQYF. CDR3 in DNA: TGTGCCAGCAGCACGGGACTTCTGGGCTCCTACGAGCAGTACTTC.